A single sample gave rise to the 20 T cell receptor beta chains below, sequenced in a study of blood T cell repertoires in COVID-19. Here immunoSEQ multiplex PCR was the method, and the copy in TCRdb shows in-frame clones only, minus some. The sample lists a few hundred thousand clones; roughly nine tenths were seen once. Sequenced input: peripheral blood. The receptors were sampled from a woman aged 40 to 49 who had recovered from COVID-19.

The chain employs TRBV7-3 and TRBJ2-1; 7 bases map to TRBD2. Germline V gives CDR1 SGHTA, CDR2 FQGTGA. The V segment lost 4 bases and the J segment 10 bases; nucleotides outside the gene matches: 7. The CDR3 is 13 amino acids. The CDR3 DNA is TGTGCCAGCAGCTCAGCTGTGGGAGGGGAGCAGTTCTTC. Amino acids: CASSSAVGGEQFF.

CDR3 DNA sequence: TGTGCCAGCATCCTAACAGGGCCCGGGGAGCTGTTTTTT. Its translation is CASILTGPGELFF. The V gene is TRBV12-3 or TRBV12-4, the J gene TRBJ2-2; D possibly corresponds to TRBD1 (6 bases). The CDR3 contains 13 residues. V lost 7 bases, J lost 6 bases, and 12 bases lay in between.

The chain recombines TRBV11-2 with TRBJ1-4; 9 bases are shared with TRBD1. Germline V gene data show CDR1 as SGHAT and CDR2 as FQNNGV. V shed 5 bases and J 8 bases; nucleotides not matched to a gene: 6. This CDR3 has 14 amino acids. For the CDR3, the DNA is TGTGCCAGCAGCAGACAGGGGGTGGGGGAAAAACTGTTTTTT. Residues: CASSRQGVGEKLFF.

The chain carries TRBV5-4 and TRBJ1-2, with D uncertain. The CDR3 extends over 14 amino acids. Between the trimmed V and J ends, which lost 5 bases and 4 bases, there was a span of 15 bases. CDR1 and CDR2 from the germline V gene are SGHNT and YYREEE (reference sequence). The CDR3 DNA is TGTGCCAGCAGGGCTACTACAACGACCTATGGCTACACCTTC. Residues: CASRATTTTYGYTF.

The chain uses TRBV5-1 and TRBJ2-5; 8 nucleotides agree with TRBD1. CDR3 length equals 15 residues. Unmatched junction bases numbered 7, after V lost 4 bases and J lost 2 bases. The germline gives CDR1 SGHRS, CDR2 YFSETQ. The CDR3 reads CASSPTGQGQETQYF. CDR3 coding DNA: TGCGCCAGCAGCCCTACCGGACAGGGACAAGAGACCCAGTACTTC.

CDR3: CASSQDRGGYTF. Written as DNA, the CDR3 is TGCGCCAGCAGCCAAGATCGAGGGGGCTACACCTTC. This sequence joins TRBV4-1 and TRBJ1-2; D remains unclear. CDR1 and CDR2 from the germline V gene are MGHRA and YSYEKL. Trimming took off 0 bases at V and 8 bases at J, with 7 bases between the two ends. The CDR3 has 12 residues.

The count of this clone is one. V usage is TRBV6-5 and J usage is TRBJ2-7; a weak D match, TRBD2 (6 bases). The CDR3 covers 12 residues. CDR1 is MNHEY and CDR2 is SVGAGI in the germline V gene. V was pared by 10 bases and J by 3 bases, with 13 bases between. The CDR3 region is CATAGPGYEQYV. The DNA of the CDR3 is TGTGCCACCGCGGGACCGGGCTACGAGCAGTACGTC.

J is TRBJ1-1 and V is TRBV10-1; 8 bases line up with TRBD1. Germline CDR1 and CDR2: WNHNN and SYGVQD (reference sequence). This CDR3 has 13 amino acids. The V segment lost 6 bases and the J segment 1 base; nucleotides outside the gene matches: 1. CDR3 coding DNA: TGCGCCAGCAGCACAGGGGGGAACACTGAAGCTTTCTTT. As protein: CASSTGGNTEAFF.

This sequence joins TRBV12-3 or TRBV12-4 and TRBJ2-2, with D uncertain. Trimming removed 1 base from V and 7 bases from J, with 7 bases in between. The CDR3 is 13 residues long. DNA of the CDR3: TGTGCCAGCAGTTTAGGGGCATACGGGGAGCTGTTTTTT. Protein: CASSLGAYGELFF.

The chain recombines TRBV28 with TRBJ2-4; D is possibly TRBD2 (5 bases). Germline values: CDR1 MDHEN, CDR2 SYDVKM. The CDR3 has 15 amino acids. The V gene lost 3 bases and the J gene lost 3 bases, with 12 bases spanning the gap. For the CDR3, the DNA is TGTGCCAGCAGTTTCGGGCAACGGGACAAAAACATTCAGTACTTC. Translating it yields CASSFGQRDKNIQYF.

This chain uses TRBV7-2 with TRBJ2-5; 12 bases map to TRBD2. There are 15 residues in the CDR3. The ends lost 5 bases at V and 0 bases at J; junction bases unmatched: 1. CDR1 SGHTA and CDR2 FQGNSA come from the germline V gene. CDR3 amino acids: CASSRTSGDQETQYF. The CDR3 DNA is TGTGCCAGCAGCCGGACTAGCGGGGACCAAGAGACCCAGTACTTC.

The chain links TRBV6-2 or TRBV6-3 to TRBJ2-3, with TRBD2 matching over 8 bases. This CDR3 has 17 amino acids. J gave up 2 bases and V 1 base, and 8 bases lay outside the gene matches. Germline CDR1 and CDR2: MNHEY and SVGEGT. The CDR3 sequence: CASSYLPGGPSTDTQYF. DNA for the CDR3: TGTGCCAGCAGTTACTTGCCGGGAGGGCCTTCCACAGATACGCAGTATTTT.

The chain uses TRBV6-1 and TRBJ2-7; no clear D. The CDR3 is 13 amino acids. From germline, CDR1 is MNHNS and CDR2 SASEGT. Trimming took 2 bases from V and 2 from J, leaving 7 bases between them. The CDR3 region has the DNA TGTGCCAGCAGTGAATTGGGCCCCTACGAGCAGTACTTC. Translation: CASSELGPYEQYF.

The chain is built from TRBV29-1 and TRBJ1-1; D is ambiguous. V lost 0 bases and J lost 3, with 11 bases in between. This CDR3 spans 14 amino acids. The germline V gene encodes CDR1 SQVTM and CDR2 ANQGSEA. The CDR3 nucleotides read TGCAGCGTTGAAGACTCTTGGCGGGACACTGAAGCTTTCTTT. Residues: CSVEDSWRDTEAFF.

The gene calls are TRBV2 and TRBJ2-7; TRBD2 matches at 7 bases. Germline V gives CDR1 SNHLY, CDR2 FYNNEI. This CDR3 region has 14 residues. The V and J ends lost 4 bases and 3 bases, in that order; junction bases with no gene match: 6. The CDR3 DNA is TGTGCCAGCAGTGTGGCTAGCGGCTTCTACGAGCAGTACTTC. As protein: CASSVASGFYEQYF.

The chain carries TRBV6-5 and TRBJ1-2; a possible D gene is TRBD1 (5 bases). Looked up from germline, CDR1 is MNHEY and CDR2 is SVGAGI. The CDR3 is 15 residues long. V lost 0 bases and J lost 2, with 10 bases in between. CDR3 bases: TGTGCCAGCAGTTACTCGCACAGGAGAAACTATGGCTACACCTTC. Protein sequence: CASSYSHRRNYGYTF.

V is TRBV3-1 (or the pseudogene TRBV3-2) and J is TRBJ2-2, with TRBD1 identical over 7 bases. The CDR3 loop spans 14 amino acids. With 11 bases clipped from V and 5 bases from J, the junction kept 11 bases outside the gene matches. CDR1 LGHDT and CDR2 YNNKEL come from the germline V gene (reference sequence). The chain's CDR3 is CASSRQGPTGELFF. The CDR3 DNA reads TGTGCCTCCTCGAGACAGGGACCTACCGGGGAGCTGTTTTTT.

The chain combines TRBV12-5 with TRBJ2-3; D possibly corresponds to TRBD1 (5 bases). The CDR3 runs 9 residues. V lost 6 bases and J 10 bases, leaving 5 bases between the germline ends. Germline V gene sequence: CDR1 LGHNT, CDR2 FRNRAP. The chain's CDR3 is CASGGPQYF. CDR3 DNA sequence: TGTGCTAGTGGGGGGCCGCAGTATTTT.

The CDR3 region has the DNA TGCAGCGTTGGACCCGGGGGCAATCAGCCCCAGCATTTT. Amino acid sequence: CSVGPGGNQPQHF. This chain links TRBV29-1 with TRBJ1-5; D uncertain. The CDR3 is made up of 13 amino acids. Deletions cut 4 bases from V and 2 bases from J, with 9 bases between. CDR1 SQVTM and CDR2 ANQGSEA come from the germline V gene.

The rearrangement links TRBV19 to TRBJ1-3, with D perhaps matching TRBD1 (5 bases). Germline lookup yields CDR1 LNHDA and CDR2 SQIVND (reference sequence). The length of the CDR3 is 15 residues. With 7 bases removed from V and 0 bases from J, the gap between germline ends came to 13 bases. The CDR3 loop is CASIPGGGSGNTIYF. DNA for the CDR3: TGTGCCAGTATCCCCGGGGGGGGCTCTGGAAACACCATATATTTT.